This TCR beta chain was found in a study of T-cell memory formation after mild COVID-19. A single record per CDR3 protein comes from TCRdb applying MiXCR to the 5' RACE reads. Of a few hundred thousand distinct CDR3 sequences listed, 20% to 25% are singletons. V shed 7 bases and J shed 0 bases, with 13 bases lying between them. The CDR3 totals 16 residues. Germline loops: CDR1 SNHLY, CDR2 FYNNEI. The specimen was PBMCs or a T cell subset sorted from them (not recorded which). The sequence was obtained from a man between 18 and 29 years old who had mild COVID-19 (a few samples of this study predate the infection). Cell type and time point are not known. The rearrangement joins TRBV2 to TRBJ1-6, with no clear D. The CDR3 region has the DNA TGTGCCAGCATCATGACACCGAGCTCCTATAATTCACCCCTCCACTTT. It is translated as CASIMTPSSYNSPLHF. Full variable domain (rest looked up from reference TRBV2 and TRBJ1-6): EPEVTQTPSHQVTQMGQEVILRCVPISNHLYFYWYRQILGQKVEFLVSFYNNEISEKSEIFDDQFSVERPDGSNFTLKIRSTKLEDSAMYFCASIMTPSSYNSPLHFGNGTRLTVT.